Listed here are 26 T cell receptor gamma chains from one sample, sequenced in a study of Vδ1+ human thymocytes. Study-level points and caveats: Thymic TRG and TRD repertoires appeared highly polyclonal, with Gaussian CDR3 length distributions.

Extracted RNA was reverse transcribed into cDNA. The CDR3 regions were amplified by multiplex PCR from V-gene primers to a constant-region primer. TCRdb re-processed the multiplex PCR reads via CATT. The sample records 9,500 to 13,000 gamma-chain clones, around 40% being singletons. These receptors have no identified antigens. The sequenced sample consisted of Vdelta1+ gamma-delta thymocytes from the thymus. The subset is: FACS-sorted CD3+ TCRalphabeta- TCRVdelta1+ TCRVdelta2- thymocytes. The receptors stem from a boy under three years old who had congenital heart surgery.

The chain carries TRGV3 and TRGJ1 or TRGJ2. The J gene is absent in TCRdb and was assigned here via DNA matching to germline. The CDR3 is 14 amino acids. The J segment lost 3 bases and the V segment lost 0 bases, leaving 5 bases of the junction unmatched. Germline-derived CDR1 and CDR2 are VTNTFY and YDVSTARD (reference sequence). Written as DNA, the CDR3 is TGTGCCACCTGGGACAGGCACTTTTATTATAAGAAACTCTTT. It encodes CATWDRHFYYKKLF.

On this clone: This sample also contains other DNA sequences that code for the same CDR3. The V gene is TRGV8, the J gene TRGJ1 or TRGJ2. The J gene was not available in TCRdb and was assigned here by matching the DNA to germline segments. The length of the CDR3 is 13 residues. V was pared by 3 bases and J by 2 bases, with 4 bases of the junction left unmatched. Germline lookup yields CDR1 VENAVY and CDR2 YDSYNSRV. The CDR3: CATWDRDYYKKLF. The CDR3 DNA is TGTGCCACCTGGGATCGGGATTATTATAAGAAACTCTTT.

This clone came up a few times. The rearrangement uses TRGV3 and TRGJ1 or TRGJ2. The ends lost 1 base at V and 3 bases at J; junction bases unmatched: 6. The germline V gene has CDR1 VTNTFY and CDR2 YDVSTARD (reference sequence). The CDR3 is 14 residues long. The CDR3 sequence is CATWDSPSYYKKLF. In DNA form, the CDR3 reads TGTGCCACCTGGGACAGCCCCTCTTATTATAAGAAACTCTTT.

The chain joins TRGV9 to TRGJ1 or TRGJ2. The V and J ends lost 3 bases and 16 bases, in that order; junction bases with no gene match: 12. Looked up from germline, CDR1 is GITISATS and CDR2 is ISYDGTV (reference sequence). This CDR3 has 11 residues. The CDR3 region has the DNA TGTGCCTTGTGGGAGCGGATAAGAAGGCTCTTT. Translated: CALWERIRRLF.

This clone was detected only a few times. An end of the junction differs from the germline gene, which may be a read error. The rearrangement joins TRGV9 to TRGJP1. CDR1 and CDR2 from the germline V gene are GITISATS and ISYDGTV (reference sequence). The CDR3 is 13 residues long. As DNA, the CDR3 is TGTACCTTGTGGGAGCCCGGCCTCGGGTTCAAGATATTT. Translated, it gives CTLWEPGLGFKIF.

Only a few counts were recorded for this clone. The gene calls are TRGV9 and TRGJ1 or TRGJ2. Unmatched junction bases numbered 5, after V lost 4 bases and J lost 5 bases. This CDR3 contains 12 residues. The germline gives CDR1 GITISATS, CDR2 ISYDGTV (reference sequence). CDR3 residues: CALWDSHYKKLF. The DNA for the CDR3 is TGTGCCTTGTGGGATTCGCATTATAAGAAACTCTTT.

V usage is TRGV5 and J usage is TRGJ1 or TRGJ2. The CDR3 totals 13 residues. J lost 6 bases, V lost 0 bases, and 5 bases had no gene match. Germline CDR1 VINAFY, CDR2 YDVSNSKD. The CDR3 reads CATWDRPAYKKLF. CDR3 coding DNA: TGTGCCACCTGGGACAGGCCGGCTTATAAGAAACTCTTT.

About this clone: A single base separates this from a much larger clone, so it may be a read error. In the same sample, other DNA sequences code for this CDR3. The chain is built from TRGV9 and TRGJ1 or TRGJ2. CDR1 and CDR2 (germline): GITISATS, ISYDGTV (reference sequence). The length of the CDR3 is 12 residues. CDR3 sequence: CALGEVYYKKLF. DNA for the CDR3: TGTGCCTTGGGGGAGGTGTATTATAAGAAACTCTTT.

This clone was detected only a few times. The rearrangement joins TRGV3 to TRGJ1 or TRGJ2. The J gene was not available in TCRdb and was assigned here by matching the DNA to germline segments. Germline trimming cut 3 bases from V and 9 bases from J; bases unmatched to any gene: 5. In germline, CDR1 is VTNTFY, CDR2 YDVSTARD (reference sequence). CDR3 length: 11 residues. DNA for the CDR3: TGTGCCACCTGGGACTCCCGTAAGAAACTCTTT. Translation gives CATWDSRKKLF.

The chain joins TRGV3 to TRGJ1 or TRGJ2. The V gene's germline CDR1 is VTNTFY and CDR2 YDVSTARD (reference sequence). V lost 2 bases, J lost 10 bases, and 5 bases stayed unmatched. The length of the CDR3 is 11 residues. The DNA for the CDR3 is TGTGCCACCTGGGACATCCTAAAGAAACTCTTT. Its translation is CATWDILKKLF.

This sequence joins TRGV3 and TRGJ1 or TRGJ2. The J gene, not given by TCRdb, was assigned here from a germline match of the nucleotide sequence. Germline CDR1 reads VTNTFY; CDR2 reads YDVSTARD (reference sequence). V was pared by 4 bases and J by 6 bases, with 9 bases of the junction left unmatched. The CDR3 length is 13 residues. CDR3 nucleotide sequence: TGTGCCACCTGGGAAAGGTCGGGTTATAAGAAACTCTTT. It translates to CATWERSGYKKLF.

This clone was counted between two and nine times. The rearrangement uses TRGV9 and TRGJP1. After removal of 0 bases from V and 3 bases from J, the junction contained 7 bases not matched to a gene. From germline, CDR1 is GITISATS and CDR2 ISYDGTV (reference sequence). The CDR3 consists of 16 residues. CDR3 DNA: TGTGCCTTGTGGGAGGTGCGAGGGGCCACTGGTTGGTTCAAGATATTT. Translating it yields CALWEVRGATGWFKIF.

Regarding this clone: A single base separates this from a much larger clone, so it may be a read error. Other DNA variants within this sample encode the same CDR3. The chain joins TRGV4 to TRGJ1 or TRGJ2. The J gene was missing in TCRdb and was found by matching the end of the DNA to germline. The CDR3 consists of 13 residues. V lost 4 bases to trimming and J lost 1 base; unmatched junction nucleotides: 4. Germline lookup yields CDR1 EGSTGY and CDR2 YDSYTSSV. The CDR3 DNA reads as TGTGCCACCTGGGACGGCAATTATTATAAGAAACTCTTT. It translates to CATWDGNYYKKLF.

The chain couples TRGV9 to TRGJ1 or TRGJ2. Unmatched junction bases numbered 4, after V lost 0 bases and J lost 5 bases. The CDR3 is 13 amino acids. Germline loops: CDR1 GITISATS, CDR2 ISYDGTV (reference sequence). The CDR3 spells CALWEVHDYKKLF. The CDR3 DNA sequence: TGTGCCTTGTGGGAGGTGCACGATTATAAGAAACTCTTT.

The chain links TRGV5 to TRGJ1 or TRGJ2. In the absence of a J gene in TCRdb, the DNA was matched to germline to assign it here. CDR3 length equals 13 residues. With V trimmed by 0 bases and J by 7 bases, 6 bases remained unmatched. The germline gives CDR1 VINAFY, CDR2 YDVSNSKD. In DNA, the CDR3 is TGTGCCACCTGGGACAGGCCTACCTATAAGAAACTCTTT. This gives the protein CATWDRPTYKKLF.

The V gene is TRGV4, the J gene TRGJ1 or TRGJ2. The J gene is absent in TCRdb and was assigned here via DNA matching to germline. With V trimmed by 5 bases and J by 3 bases, 4 bases remained unmatched. This CDR3 spans 12 amino acids. CDR1 and CDR2 from the germline V gene are EGSTGY and YDSYTSSV. CDR3 DNA sequence: TGTGCCACCTGGGGTACTTATTATAAGAAACTCTTT. It translates to CATWGTYYKKLF.

This clone appeared a few times. V and J are TRGV9 and TRGJ1 or TRGJ2. CDR1 and CDR2 (germline): GITISATS, ISYDGTV (reference sequence). This CDR3 is built from 13 residues. Losses at the gene ends were 0 bases for V and 5 bases for J; bases not matched to a gene: 4. The CDR3 loop reads CALWEVENYKKLF. The CDR3 nucleotides are TGTGCCTTGTGGGAGGTGGAGAATTATAAGAAACTCTTT.

In this sample, this clone turned up once. The rearrangement uses TRGV9 and TRGJ1 or TRGJ2. No J gene was available from TCRdb, and it was assigned here by a germline match of the DNA. Looked up from germline, CDR1 is GITISATS and CDR2 is ISYDGTV (reference sequence). The CDR3 is 13 amino acids. Unmatched junction bases numbered 9, after V lost 2 bases and J lost 8 bases. The CDR3 is CALWEAPFHKKLF. DNA of the CDR3: TGTGCCTTGTGGGAGGCTCCCTTTCATAAGAAACTCTTT.

Worth noting for this clone: The same CDR3 arises from other DNA sequences in this sample as well. The chain recombines TRGV4 with TRGJ1 or TRGJ2. The J gene, not given by TCRdb, was assigned here from a germline match of the nucleotide sequence. Losses at the gene ends were 1 base for V and 2 bases for J; bases not matched to a gene: 2. This CDR3 has 13 amino acids. From germline, CDR1 is EGSTGY and CDR2 YDSYTSSV. The chain's CDR3 is CATWDGYYYKKLF. Here the CDR3 DNA reads TGTGCCACCTGGGATGGATATTATTATAAGAAACTCTTT.

The chain couples TRGV4 to TRGJ1 or TRGJ2. Since TCRdb gives no J gene, matching the DNA to germline was used here to assign it. The V segment lost 1 base and the J segment 6 bases; nucleotides outside the gene matches: 6. CDR1 and CDR2 (germline): EGSTGY, YDSYTSSV. This CDR3 has 13 amino acids. DNA for the CDR3: TGTGCCACCTGGGATGGAAAGTTTTATAAGAAACTCTTT. It yields the protein CATWDGKFYKKLF.

This clone was counted only a few times. This chain connects TRGV4 to TRGJ1 or TRGJ2. The CDR3 runs 11 residues. V shed 5 bases and J 5 bases; nucleotides not matched to a gene: 3. Germline CDR1 is EGSTGY and CDR2 is YDSYTSSV. Here the CDR3 reads CATWGDYKKLF. CDR3 nucleotides: TGTGCCACCTGGGGGGATTATAAGAAACTCTTT.

This chain joins TRGV5 and TRGJ1 or TRGJ2. Germline loops: CDR1 VINAFY, CDR2 YDVSNSKD. There are 12 residues in the CDR3. After removal of 2 bases from V and 7 bases from J, the junction contained 5 bases not matched to a gene. The CDR3 sequence: CATWDTRYKKLF. The CDR3 bases are TGTGCCACCTGGGACACCCGGTATAAGAAACTCTTT.

The chain couples TRGV9 to TRGJ1 or TRGJ2. TCRdb gives no J gene; it was assigned here by matching the DNA to germline. The V segment lost 5 bases and the J segment 8 bases; nucleotides outside the gene matches: 6. The germline gives CDR1 GITISATS, CDR2 ISYDGTV (reference sequence). This CDR3 spans 11 amino acids. CDR3 sequence: CALWGGDKKLF. The CDR3 bases are TGTGCCTTGTGGGGGGGGGATAAGAAACTCTTT.

The chain joins TRGV2 to TRGJ1 or TRGJ2. TCRdb supplies no J gene; here it was assigned by aligning the nucleotide sequence to germline. The CDR3 has 14 amino acids. Germline lookup yields CDR1 EGSNGY and CDR2 YDSYNSKV. The ends lost 0 bases at V and 1 base at J; junction bases unmatched: 3. Here the CDR3 reads CATWDGRNYYKKLF. CDR3 DNA sequence: TGTGCCACCTGGGACGGGCGAAATTATTATAAGAAACTCTTT.

This chain uses TRGV9 with TRGJ1 or TRGJ2. No J segment appears in TCRdb, so it was assigned here by matching the sequence to germline. Germline CDR1 and CDR2: GITISATS and ISYDGTV (reference sequence). After removal of 4 bases from V and 11 bases from J, the junction contained 5 bases not matched to a gene. This CDR3 has 10 amino acids. CDR3 sequence reads: CALWEGEKLF. Written as DNA, the CDR3 is TGTGCCTTGTGGGAAGGGGAGAAACTCTTT.

The V and J genes are TRGV5 and TRGJ1 or TRGJ2. TCRdb is silent on the J gene; assignment here came from matching the DNA to germline. CDR1 and CDR2 (germline): VINAFY, YDVSNSKD. Trimming removed 4 bases from V and 0 bases from J; junction bases left unmatched: 6. The CDR3 totals 14 residues. The CDR3 DNA sequence: TGTGCCACCTGGGAAATTTCGAATTATTATAAGAAACTCTTT. Translated: CATWEISNYYKKLF.